These T cell receptor beta chains were read from a single sample in a study of radiotherapy plus CTLA-4 blockade in lung cancer. Generated by immunoSEQ multiplex PCR, the TCRdb table keeps only in-frame clones and is missing some. The sample has roughly 100,000 clones, around 85% seen once. The material was peripheral blood, obtained from a patient treated with radiotherapy plus ipilimumab. The receptors were sampled from a human donor with non-small cell lung cancer that progressed on radiotherapy plus ipilimumab. Some clones in this sample may be carry-over from other donors' samples. The CDR3 runs from the conserved cysteine through the conserved F or W. D genes are given only for firm matches. The size of a clone is reported for some rows only, either as once, few or many, or as a class for expanded clones.

>TRBV4-3|.|.|TRBJ2-7
TGCGCCAGCAGCCAAGATATTGCGACAGGATACTACGAGCAGTACTTC
CASSQDIATGYYEQYF
>TRBV29-1|.|.|TRBJ2-1
TGCAGCGTTGAAGGGAACAGGGAAAGCTCCTACAATGAGCAGTTCTTC
CSVEGNRESSYNEQFF
>TRBV9|.|.|TRBJ1-5
TGTGCCAGCAGCTTAGGTGGGGGGTCAGGTCAGCCCCAGCATTTT
CASSLGGGSGQPQHF
>TRBV5-1|.|TRBD1|TRBJ1-2
TGCGCCAGCAGCTTGGGTCAGGGGGCGCGAGGCTACACCTTC
CASSLGQGARGYTF
>TRBV4-3|.|.|TRBJ1-5
TGCGCCAGCAGCCAAACTTGGGAGGGAGGCAATCAGCCCCAGCATTTT
CASSQTWEGGNQPQHF
>TRBV7-2|.|.|TRBJ2-1
TGTGCCAGCAGCTTAGGGTTGTTTGAGCAGTTCTTC
CASSLGLFEQFF
>TRBV15|.|.|TRBJ1-4
TGTGCCACCAGCAGAGGTACTGGATATGAAAAACTGTTTTTT
CATSRGTGYEKLFF
>TRBV6-6|.|.|TRBJ1-1
TGTGCCAGCAGTTATGGGTGGCCCGGGGAAGCTTTCTTT
CASSYGWPGEAFF
>TRBV30|.|TRBD1|TRBJ2-1
TGTGCCTGGAGTACCGGGACAGGGGAGGATGAGCAGTTCTTC
CAWSTGTGEDEQFF
>TRBV21-1|.|.|TRBJ1-1
TGTGCCAGCAGTCCCGGGACAGGGGGCCTCAAAGCTTTCTTT
CASSPGTGGLKAFF
>TRBV5-4|once|TRBD1|TRBJ1-6
TGTGCCAGCAGCCGGGTTGACAGGGGCGGTTCACCCCTCCACTTT
CASSRVDRGGSPLHF
>TRBV10-3|.|TRBD1|TRBJ1-5
TGTGCCATCAGTGAGTTTGGGACAGGGCTTAGCAATCAGCCCCAGCATTTT
CAISEFGTGLSNQPQHF
>TRBV2|.|.|TRBJ1-1
TGTGCCAGCAGTGCTCAACAATATGTGAACACTGAAGCTTTCTTT
CASSAQQYVNTEAFF
>TRBV4-3|.|TRBD1|TRBJ1-6
TGCGCCAGCAGCCAGTCGACAGGGTATAATTCACCCCTCCACTTT
CASSQSTGYNSPLHF
>TRBV5-1|.|TRBD1|TRBJ1-2
TGCGCCAGCAGCGGGGGACAGGACAACTATGGCTACACCTTC
CASSGGQDNYGYTF
>TRBV7-3|.|.|TRBJ1-1
TGTGCCAGCAGCTTAATGTCGGGGACGGGTGAAGCTTTCTTT
CASSLMSGTGEAFF
>TRBV4-1|.|.|TRBJ1-2
TGCGCCAGCAGCCAAGATCCCACAGGTTTTCCCGGCTACACCTTC
CASSQDPTGFPGYTF
>TRBV7-3|.|.|TRBJ2-1
TGTGCCAGCAGCTACCGTGGGGGCGGCTCCTACAATGAGCAGTTCTTC
CASSYRGGGSYNEQFF
>TRBV2|.|.|TRBJ2-1
TGTGCCAGCAACAGGGACCAGTCCAATGAGCAGTTCTTC
CASNRDQSNEQFF
>TRBV5-1|.|.|TRBJ1-2
TGCGCCAGCAGCTTGGACATCTTCCGGGGCGGGGTGGAAGGCTACACCTTC
CASSLDIFRGGVEGYTF
>TRBV7-2|.|.|TRBJ2-7
TGTGCCAGCAGCTTAGGGACAGCCTACGAGCAGTACTTC
CASSLGTAYEQYF
>TRBV7-2|.|.|TRBJ2-7
TGTGCCAGCAGCTTAGAAGGAGGAGGCAGTCCTCGGTCCTACGAGCAGTACTTC
CASSLEGGGSPRSYEQYF
>TRBV4-3|once|.|TRBJ2-7
TGCGCCAGCAGCCAAGATGGGTTTGGGGAGGGGGCACTGTCCTACGAGCAGTACTTC
CASSQDGFGEGALSYEQYF
>TRBV29-1|.|.|TRBJ1-2
TGCAGCGTTGTAATGGGAAACTATGGCTACACCTTC
CSVVMGNYGYTF
>TRBV23-1|.|.|TRBJ2-7
TGCGCCAGCAGTCCCGTCGGGGGCTCCTACGAGCAGTACTTC
CASSPVGGSYEQYF
>TRBV6-4|.|TRBD1|TRBJ1-2
TGTGCCAGCAGTGACGACAGGGCTGGCTACACCTTC
CASSDDRAGYTF
>TRBV11-3|.|.|TRBJ2-6
TGTGCCAGCAGCTTAGGCGGCGGGGGGGCCAACGTCCTGACTTTC
CASSLGGGGANVLTF
>TRBV9|.|TRBD1|TRBJ2-7
TGTGCCAGCAGCCCGGACAGGGCCCCCTACGAGCAGTACTTC
CASSPDRAPYEQYF
>TRBV4-3|.|.|TRBJ2-2
TGCGCCAGCAGCCAAGATCTACGGACCGGGGAGCTGTTTTTT
CASSQDLRTGELFF